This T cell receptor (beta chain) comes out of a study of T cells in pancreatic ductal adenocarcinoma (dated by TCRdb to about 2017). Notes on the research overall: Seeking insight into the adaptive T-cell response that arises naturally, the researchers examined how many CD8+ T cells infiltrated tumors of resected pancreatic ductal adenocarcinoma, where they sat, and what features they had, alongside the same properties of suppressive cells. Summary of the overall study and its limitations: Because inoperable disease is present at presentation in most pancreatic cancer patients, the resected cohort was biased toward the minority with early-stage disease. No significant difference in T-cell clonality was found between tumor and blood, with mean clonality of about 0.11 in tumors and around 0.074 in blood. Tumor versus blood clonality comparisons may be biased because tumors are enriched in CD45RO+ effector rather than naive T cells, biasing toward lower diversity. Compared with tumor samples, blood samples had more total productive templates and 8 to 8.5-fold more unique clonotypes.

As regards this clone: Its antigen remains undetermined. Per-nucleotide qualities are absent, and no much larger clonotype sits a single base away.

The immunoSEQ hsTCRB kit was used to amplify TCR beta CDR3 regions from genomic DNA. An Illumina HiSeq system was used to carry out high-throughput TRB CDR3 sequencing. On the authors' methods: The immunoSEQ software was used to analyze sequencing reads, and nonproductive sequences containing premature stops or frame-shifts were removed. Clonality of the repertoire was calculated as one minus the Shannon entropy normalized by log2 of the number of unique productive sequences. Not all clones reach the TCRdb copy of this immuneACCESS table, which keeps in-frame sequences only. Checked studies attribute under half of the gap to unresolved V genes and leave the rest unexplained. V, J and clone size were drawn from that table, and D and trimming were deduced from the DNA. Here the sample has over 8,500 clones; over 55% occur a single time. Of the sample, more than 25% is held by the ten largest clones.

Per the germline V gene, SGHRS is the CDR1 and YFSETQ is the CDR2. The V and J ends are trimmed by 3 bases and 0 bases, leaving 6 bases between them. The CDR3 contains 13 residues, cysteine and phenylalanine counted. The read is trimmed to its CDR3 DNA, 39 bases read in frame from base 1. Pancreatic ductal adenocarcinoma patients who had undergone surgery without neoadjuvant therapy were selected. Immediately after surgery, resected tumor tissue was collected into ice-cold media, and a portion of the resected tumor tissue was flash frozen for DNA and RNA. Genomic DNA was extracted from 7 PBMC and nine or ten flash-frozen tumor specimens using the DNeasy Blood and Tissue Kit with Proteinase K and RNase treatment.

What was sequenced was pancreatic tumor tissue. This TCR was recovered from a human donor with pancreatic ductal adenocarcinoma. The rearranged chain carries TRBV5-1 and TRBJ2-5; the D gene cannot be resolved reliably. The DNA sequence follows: TGCGCCAGCAGCTGGGCGGACCAAGAGACCCAGTACTTC. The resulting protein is CASSWADQETQYF.